One and the same sample provided the 31 T cell receptor beta chains below, sequenced in a study of T cell clonality in common variable immunodeficiency. Assay: immunoSEQ multiplex PCR; the TCRdb copy retains only in-frame clones and omits some. Recorded here are tens of thousands of clones, none singletons. The sequenced material came from peripheral blood mononuclear cells. The receptors here all came from a person aged 18 to 70 in good health.

This clone was seen repeatedly, ten times or more. The read comes to an end 3 residues before the CDR3 does, leaving the germline J gene to fill in the end. The chain links TRBV28 to TRBJ2-7; 13 bases are shared with TRBD2. V lost 6 bases and J lost 4; bases outside the gene matches: 6. Germline-derived CDR1 and CDR2 are MDHEN and SYDVKM. This CDR3 contains 15 residues. CDR3 DNA, as far as it was read: TGTGCCAGCAGATGGACTAGCGGGAGTATTTACGAG. It specifies CASRWTSGSIYE. The full CDR3 protein reads CASRWTSGSIYEQYF. Variable domain in full (rest from reference TRBV28 and TRBJ2-7): DVKVTQSSRYLVKRTGEKVFLECVQDMDHENMFWYRQDPGLGLRLIYFSYDVKMKEKGDIPEGYSVSREKKERFSLILESASTNQTSMYLCASRWTSGSIYEQYFGPGTRLTVT.

This clone was observed many times. The sequence runs out 3 residues before the end of the CDR3; the remainder is reconstructed from the germline J gene. The chain employs TRBV14 and TRBJ2-1; 7 nucleotides agree with TRBD1. The junction had 5 bases not matched to a gene; V was cut back by 0 bases and J by 6 bases. The CDR3 has 15 residues. Germline lookup yields CDR1 SGHDN and CDR2 FVKESK. The CDR3 reads CASSQDRGLVNEQFF. CDR3 DNA (partial): TGTGCCAGCAGCCAAGACAGGGGGTTGGTCAATGAG.

This clone was observed at least ten times. The read gets to within 3 residues of the CDR3 end, and the germline J gene fills in the rest. The genes are TRBV19 and TRBJ2-6, with unresolved D. With 7 bases removed from V and 0 bases from J, the gap between germline ends came to 7 bases. The CDR3 loop spans 14 amino acids. CDR1 is LNHDA and CDR2 is SQIVND in the germline V gene (reference sequence). CDR3 protein: CASISNSGANVLTF. Incomplete CDR3 DNA: TGTGCCAGTATCTCTAACTCTGGGGCCAACGTC.

This clone has ten or more counts. Incomplete CDR3 DNA: TGTGCCAGTAGTCAAAAAGACAGGGGTCTAACCTACGAG. Its translation: CASSQKDRGLTYE. The full CDR3 protein is CASSQKDRGLTYEQYF. The chain combines TRBV19 with TRBJ2-7; 8 bases match TRBD1. The read terminates 3 residues before the CDR3 end, so the remaining end is supplied by the germline J gene. Germline V gene data show CDR1 as LNHDA and CDR2 as SQIVND (reference sequence). The CDR3 totals 16 residues. J gave up 2 bases and V 5 bases, and 11 bases lay outside the gene matches.

This clone was found many times. The read halts 3 residues ahead of the CDR3 end, with the missing end drawn from the germline J gene. V is TRBV19 and J is TRBJ2-6, with 9 bases that match TRBD2. CDR1 is LNHDA, CDR2 SQIVND, per germline (reference sequence). The CDR3 runs 18 residues. Unmatched junction bases numbered 9, after V lost 6 bases and J lost 0 bases. The CDR3 loop reads CASSPRGGELSGANVLTF. The sequenced part of the CDR3 DNA is TGTGCCAGTAGCCCACGCGGGGGGGAACTCTCTGGGGCCAACGTC. Combining the CDR3 with reference TRBV19 and TRBJ2-6 gives the whole variable domain DGGITQSPKYLFRKEGQNVTLSCEQNLNHDAMYWYRQDPGQGLRLIYYSQIVNDFQKGDIAEGYSVSREKKESFPLTVTSAQKNPTAFYLCASSPRGGELSGANVLTFGAGSRLTVL.

This clone was observed at least ten times. The read ends 3 residues shy of where the CDR3 ends; the end is completed using the germline J gene. The chain recombines TRBV5-1 with TRBJ2-2; 7 bases align to TRBD1. Germline trimming cut 0 bases from V and 5 bases from J; bases unmatched to any gene: 4. CDR1 is SGHRS, CDR2 YFSETQ, per germline. CDR3 length: 15 amino acids. The CDR3: CASSLASGGTGELFF. CDR3 DNA, as far as it was read: TGCGCCAGCAGCTTGGCGTCAGGGGGAACCGGGGAG.

Many counts were recorded for this clone. The read comes to an end 3 residues before the CDR3 does, leaving the germline J gene to fill in the end. The chain recombines TRBV7-2 with TRBJ2-7; TRBD2 agrees at 9 bases. Germline CDR1 and CDR2: SGHTA and FQGNSA. Trimming removed 3 bases from V and 4 bases from J; junction bases left unmatched: 7. The CDR3 is 15 residues long. CDR3 amino acids: CASSFSGRRTYEQYF. Incomplete CDR3 DNA: TGTGCCAGCAGCTTTAGCGGGAGACGAACGTACGAG.

This clone was detected ten times or more. The CDR3 end falls 3 residues outside the read, so it is completed with the germline J gene. J is TRBJ2-5 and V is TRBV5-1; D not certain. Trimming pared 0 bases from V and 2 bases from J, leaving 5 bases between. Germline V CDR1 and CDR2: SGHRS, YFSETQ. This CDR3 has 13 amino acids. The DNA read from the CDR3 is TGCGCCAGCAGCTTGGGTGTACAAGAGACC. It encodes CASSLGVQET. The full CDR3 protein reads CASSLGVQETQYF.

This clone was observed many times. The observed sequence ends 3 residues before the CDR3 terminus, with the missing tail filled in from the germline J gene. The chain employs TRBV18 and TRBJ2-4; 9 nucleotides align to TRBD1. The CDR3 has 16 amino acids. The ends lost 2 bases at V and 0 bases at J; junction bases unmatched: 2. Germline CDR1 is KGHSH and CDR2 is LQKENI. The DNA read from the CDR3 is TGTGCCAGCTCACCAGCGACAGGGGGAGCCAAAAACATT. Its protein is CASSPATGGAKNI. The full CDR3 protein is CASSPATGGAKNIQYF.

This clone was seen repeatedly, ten times or more. Coverage ceases 3 residues before the CDR3 finishes, and the germline J gene fills in the end. V and J are TRBV20-1 and TRBJ1-5, with 8 bases identical to TRBD1. V was clipped by 5 bases and J by 3 bases; unmatched bases: 15. CDR3 length equals 17 residues. Germline CDR1 and CDR2: DFQATT and SNEGSKA (reference sequence). The CDR3 DNA, read in part, is TGCAGTGCTCAACGGTGGGACAGGAACGACCCCAATCAGCCC. It codes for CSAQRWDRNDPNQP. The whole CDR3 is CSAQRWDRNDPNQPQHF.

This clone was observed a few times. The CDR3 end is not reached by the read, which stops 3 residues before it; the germline J gene fills it in. This chain uses TRBV19 with TRBJ1-1; possibly TRBD1 for D (6 bases). This CDR3 is 14 amino acids long. Deletions cut 6 bases from V and 0 bases from J, with 11 bases between. From germline, CDR1 is LNHDA and CDR2 SQIVND (reference sequence). The sequenced part of the CDR3 DNA is TGTGCCAGTAGGCCGGGGGGGCTGAACACTGAA. Protein product: CASRPGGLNTE. The whole CDR3 protein reads CASRPGGLNTEAFF. The complete variable domain, with remaining parts taken from reference TRBV19 and TRBJ1-1, reads DGGITQSPKYLFRKEGQNVTLSCEQNLNHDAMYWYRQDPGQGLRLIYYSQIVNDFQKGDIAEGYSVSREKKESFPLTVTSAQKNPTAFYLCASRPGGLNTEAFFGQGTRLTVV.

This clone was detected ten times or more. The sequenced fragment ends 3 residues before the CDR3 boundary, so the rest is inferred from the germline J gene. V gene TRBV28 combines with J gene TRBJ1-4; D is perhaps TRBD1 (5 bases). CDR3 length equals 15 residues. Trimming pared 6 bases from V and 7 bases from J, leaving 18 bases between. Germline V lookup: CDR1 MDHEN, CDR2 SYDVKM. The CDR3: CASRAGLGFGEKLFF. The covered CDR3 bases are TGTGCCAGCAGAGCAGGGCTTGGATTTGGTGAAAAA.

This clone showed up many times. Sequencing ends 3 residues short of the CDR3 end; the germline J gene provides the rest. J is TRBJ1-2 and V is TRBV7-9; no clear D gene. V was trimmed by 3 bases and J by 4 bases, leaving 12 bases between them. The CDR3 is 14 residues long. The V gene's germline CDR1 is SEHNR and CDR2 FQNEAQ (reference sequence). The sequenced CDR3 bases are TGTGCCAGCAGCTTCCGGGAGGCGGGCTATGGC. The encoded protein is CASSFREAGYG. Given in full, the CDR3 is CASSFREAGYGYTF.

This clone was observed at least ten times. Read sequence stops 3 residues before the CDR3 end, and the germline J gene provides the missing end. V usage is TRBV5-1 and J usage is TRBJ2-5; 8 bases are shared with TRBD2. The CDR3 is 14 residues long. Germline-derived CDR1 and CDR2 are SGHRS and YFSETQ. V shed 5 bases and J 5 bases; nucleotides not matched to a gene: 8. CDR3: CASSRGPGGETQYF. The CDR3 DNA, read in part, is TGCGCCAGCAGTCGGGGTCCGGGGGGGGAGACC.

This clone was counted ten times or more. The read terminates 3 residues ahead of where the CDR3 ends, so the germline J gene completes it. The V call is TRBV20-1, the J call TRBJ1-4; 9 bases are a match to TRBD1. The V gene's germline CDR1 is DFQATT and CDR2 SNEGSKA (reference sequence). V lost 5 bases and J lost 7; bases outside the gene matches: 11. This CDR3 has 15 amino acids. CDR3 in amino acids: CSADGATGGGEKLFF. CDR3 bases read: TGCAGTGCTGACGGCGCGACAGGGGGTGGTGAAAAA.

This clone was seen ten or more times. The read terminates 3 residues before the CDR3 end, so the remaining end is supplied by the germline J gene. The chain combines TRBV5-1 with TRBJ2-5, with TRBD2 matching over 7 bases. Germline-derived CDR1 and CDR2 are SGHRS and YFSETQ. Losses at the gene ends were 0 bases for V and 7 bases for J; bases not matched to a gene: 6. This CDR3 is 14 amino acids long. The sequenced CDR3 bases are TGCGCCAGCAGCTTGGGTGCCGGCGGGGGGACC. It specifies CASSLGAGGGT. Given in full, the CDR3 is CASSLGAGGGTQYF.

This clone came up many times. The read comes to an end 3 residues before the CDR3 does, leaving the germline J gene to fill in the end. J is TRBJ1-1 and V is TRBV4-1; D gene ambiguous. Germline CDR1 and CDR2: MGHRA and YSYEKL. CDR3 size: 13 residues. The CDR3 spells CASSQTPAFGAFF. The CDR3 bases that were read are TGCGCCAGCAGCCAAACTCCAGCCTTCGGG.

This clone was counted ten times or more. Read data end 3 residues before the CDR3 end; the end is taken from the germline J gene. This chain uses TRBV7-6 with TRBJ2-1, with 7 bases that match TRBD2. The trim removed 4 bases at V and 5 bases at J, leaving 11 bases unmatched. CDR1 SGHVS and CDR2 FNYEAQ come from the germline V gene. The CDR3 runs 16 residues. This CDR3 reads CASSSSPGTNHNEQFF. The sequenced part of the CDR3 DNA is TGTGCCAGCAGCTCCTCTCCGGGGACTAACCACAATGAG.

There are many counts of this clone. The read comes to an end 3 residues before the CDR3 does, leaving the germline J gene to fill in the end. The V and J genes are TRBV6-2 or TRBV6-3 and TRBJ2-3; D not resolved. Trimming took off 7 bases at V and 1 base at J, with 9 bases between the two ends. The CDR3 contains 13 residues. Germline CDR1 reads MNHEY; CDR2 reads SVGEGT. The CDR3 spells CASTVVGTDTQYF. The covered CDR3 bases are TGTGCCAGCACGGTTGTAGGCACAGATACG.

The table lists this clone with many counts. The read comes to an end 3 residues before the CDR3 does, leaving the germline J gene to fill in the end. The chain carries TRBV18 and TRBJ1-1; D is possibly TRBD1 (6 bases). Trimming left V 3 bases short and J 4 bases short, with 6 bases between. This CDR3 has 12 amino acids. In germline, CDR1 is KGHSH, CDR2 LQKENI. The CDR3 DNA, read in part, is TGTGCCAGCTCACCGGACAGCACTGAA. Translating gives CASSPDSTE. The full CDR3 is CASSPDSTEAFF.

At least ten counts were recorded for this clone. Read coverage stops 3 residues before the CDR3 terminus; the germline J gene supplies the remainder. The V call is TRBV6-2 or TRBV6-3, the J call TRBJ1-1; no clear D gene. V dropped 5 bases and J dropped 1 base, with 8 bases sitting between them. The CDR3 consists of 13 residues. From germline, CDR1 is MNHEY and CDR2 SVGEGT. CDR3 DNA (partial): TGTGCCAGCAGTCTCTTGTGGAACACTGAA. Translated: CASSLLWNTE. The whole CDR3 is CASSLLWNTEAFF.

This clone was observed at least ten times. Read data end 3 residues before the CDR3 end; the end is taken from the germline J gene. J is TRBJ2-5 and V is TRBV11-2; TRBD2 aligns across 10 bases. In germline, CDR1 is SGHAT, CDR2 FQNNGV. With V trimmed by 4 bases and J by 5 bases, 7 bases remained unmatched. This CDR3 has 15 residues. Partial CDR3 DNA: TGTGCCAGCAGCTCCCCGCTAGCGGGAGTTGAGACC. It codes for CASSSPLAGVET. The full CDR3 reads CASSSPLAGVETQYF.

This clone has at least ten counts. The read ends 3 residues before the CDR3 terminus; that terminus is restored from the germline J gene. The V gene is TRBV19, the J gene TRBJ2-3, with TRBD1 as a possible D gene (5 bases). The CDR3 is 15 residues long. Trimming removed 7 bases from V and 0 bases from J, with 14 bases in between. The germline V gene encodes CDR1 LNHDA and CDR2 SQIVND (reference sequence). The part of the CDR3 DNA that was read is TGTGCCAGTACCCTAGGGGCCGGTAGCACAGATACG. It codes for CASTLGAGSTDT. The complete CDR3 protein is CASTLGAGSTDTQYF. Using reference TRBV19 and TRBJ2-3 for the parts outside the CDR3, the full variable domain is DGGITQSPKYLFRKEGQNVTLSCEQNLNHDAMYWYRQDPGQGLRLIYYSQIVNDFQKGDIAEGYSVSREKKESFPLTVTSAQKNPTAFYLCASTLGAGSTDTQYFGPGTRLTVL.

The sample holds many counts of this clone. The read ends 3 residues before the CDR3 terminus; that terminus is restored from the germline J gene. V is TRBV2 and J is TRBJ1-2; 8 bases line up with TRBD1. Looked up from germline, CDR1 is SNHLY and CDR2 is FYNNEI. This CDR3 region has 13 residues. Trimming removed 3 bases from V and 7 bases from J; junction bases left unmatched: 4. The CDR3 loop reads CASSDRGHVGYTF. The sequenced part of the CDR3 DNA is TGTGCCAGCAGTGACAGGGGGCACGTTGGC.

This clone was picked up many times. Read coverage stops 3 residues before the CDR3 terminus; the germline J gene supplies the remainder. This chain uses TRBV11-2 with TRBJ2-2; TRBD2 aligns across 8 bases. Per the germline V gene, CDR1 is SGHAT and CDR2 is FQNNGV. The CDR3 has 15 amino acids. J lost 6 bases, V lost 3 bases, and 6 bases had no gene match. The sequenced part of the CDR3 DNA is TGTGCCAGCAGCTTTCCCAGCGGGAGCCCCGGGGAG. This gives the protein CASSFPSGSPGE. The complete CDR3 sequence is CASSFPSGSPGELFF. The entire variable domain, with the rest obtained from reference TRBV11-2 and TRBJ2-2, is as follows: EAGVAQSPRYKIIEKRQSVAFWCNPISGHATLYWYQQILGQGPKLLIQFQNNGVVDDSQLPKDRFSAERLKGVDSTLKIQPAKLEDSAVYLCASSFPSGSPGELFFGEGSRLTVL.

The covered CDR3 bases are TGTGCCAGCAGCTCCACAGGGGGGGATACC. The encoded protein is CASSSTGGDT. The whole CDR3 sequence is CASSSTGGDTYTF. The J gene is TRBJ1-2, the V gene TRBV7-9, with 8 positions matching TRBD1. The read comes to an end 3 residues before the CDR3 does, leaving the germline J gene to fill in the end. Germline V gene lookup returns CDR1 SEHNR and CDR2 FQNEAQ (reference sequence). The CDR3 consists of 13 residues.

This clone was recorded at least ten times. Read sequence stops 3 residues before the CDR3 end, and the germline J gene provides the missing end. The chain employs TRBV7-2 and TRBJ2-3, with 11 bases that match TRBD1. Germline V gene lookup returns CDR1 SGHTA and CDR2 FQGNSA. V was pared by 5 bases and J by 2 bases, with 3 bases of the junction left unmatched. This CDR3 has 15 residues. CDR3 residues: CASSKGQGDTDTQYF. The DNA read from the CDR3 is TGTGCCAGCAGCAAGGGACAGGGGGACACAGATACG.

This clone was observed at least ten times. The read terminates 3 residues ahead of where the CDR3 ends, so the germline J gene completes it. This rearrangement joins TRBV12-3 or TRBV12-4 to TRBJ2-3; 8 bases fit TRBD2. The CDR3 totals 15 residues. The V and J ends lost 4 bases and 2 bases, in that order; junction bases with no gene match: 5. CDR3 DNA (partial): TGTGCCAGCAGTTCGGCTAGCGGGTACACAGATACG. This encodes CASSSASGYTDT. The whole CDR3 region reads CASSSASGYTDTQYF.

This clone was detected ten times or more. CDR3 protein: CAITVDRNNEQFF. Incomplete CDR3 DNA: TGTGCCATCACTGTCGACAGGAACAATGAG. The chain links TRBV10-3 to TRBJ2-1; possible D gene TRBD1, 6 bases. Read data end 3 residues before the CDR3 end; the end is taken from the germline J gene. With 7 bases removed from V and 5 bases from J, the gap between germline ends came to 12 bases. The CDR3 consists of 13 residues. In germline, CDR1 is ENHRY, CDR2 SYGVKD.

This clone was observed at least ten times. The read falls 3 residues short of the CDR3 end, and the missing part is taken from the germline J gene. The V and J genes are TRBV6-1 and TRBJ1-1, with D hard to call. Trimming removed 3 bases from V and 6 bases from J, with 17 bases in between. Germline V gene data show CDR1 as MNHNS and CDR2 as SASEGT. This CDR3 contains 15 residues. CDR3 amino acids: CASSDIYGHSAEAFF. Partial CDR3 DNA: TGTGCCAGCAGTGACATTTATGGGCATTCGGCTGAA.

This clone was seen repeatedly, ten times or more. Coverage ceases 3 residues before the CDR3 finishes, and the germline J gene fills in the end. The chain has TRBV23-1 and TRBJ2-7; TRBD1 matches 7 bases. Being an ORF, TRBV23-1 has a function that is uncertain. V gave up 2 bases and J gave up 3 bases; unmatched junction bases: 19. This CDR3 has 19 amino acids. CDR3 in amino acids: CASSQARQGALVKSYEQYF. Incomplete CDR3 DNA: TGCGCCAGCAGTCAAGCTCGACAGGGCGCACTAGTGAAAAGCTACGAG.